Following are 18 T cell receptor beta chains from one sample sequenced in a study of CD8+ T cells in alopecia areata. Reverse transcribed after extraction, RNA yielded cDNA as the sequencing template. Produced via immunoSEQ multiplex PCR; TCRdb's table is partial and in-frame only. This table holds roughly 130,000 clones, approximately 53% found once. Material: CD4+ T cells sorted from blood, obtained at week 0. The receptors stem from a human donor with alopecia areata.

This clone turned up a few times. CDR3 nucleotide sequence: TGTGCCAGTAGTATTGGGGCGGTTCAGCCCCAGCATTTT. This codes for CASSIGAVQPQHF. The chain carries TRBV19 and TRBJ1-5, with a weak D call TRBD1 (5 bases). With 3 bases removed from V and 6 bases from J, the gap between germline ends came to 9 bases. Germline CDR1 LNHDA, CDR2 SQIVND (reference sequence). This CDR3 is built from 13 residues.

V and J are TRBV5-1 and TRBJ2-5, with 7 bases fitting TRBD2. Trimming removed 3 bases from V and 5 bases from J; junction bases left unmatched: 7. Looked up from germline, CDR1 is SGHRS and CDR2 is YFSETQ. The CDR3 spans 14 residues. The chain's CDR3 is CASSSTTSRETQYF. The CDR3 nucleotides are TGCGCCAGCAGCTCTACGACTAGCAGGGAGACCCAGTACTTC.

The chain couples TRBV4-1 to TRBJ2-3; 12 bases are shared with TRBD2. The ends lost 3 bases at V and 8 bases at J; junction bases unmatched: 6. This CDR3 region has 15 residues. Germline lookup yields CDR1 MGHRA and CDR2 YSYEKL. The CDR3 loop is CASSQRLAGVGTQYF. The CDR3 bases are TGCGCCAGCAGCCAGCGACTAGCGGGAGTAGGTACGCAGTATTTT.

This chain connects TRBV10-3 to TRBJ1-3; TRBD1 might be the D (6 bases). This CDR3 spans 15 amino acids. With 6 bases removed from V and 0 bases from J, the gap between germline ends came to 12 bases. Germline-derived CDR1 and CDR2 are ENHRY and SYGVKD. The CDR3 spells CAIRGQLSSGNTIYF. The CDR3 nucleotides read TGTGCCATCAGAGGACAGTTAAGCTCTGGAAACACCATATATTTT.

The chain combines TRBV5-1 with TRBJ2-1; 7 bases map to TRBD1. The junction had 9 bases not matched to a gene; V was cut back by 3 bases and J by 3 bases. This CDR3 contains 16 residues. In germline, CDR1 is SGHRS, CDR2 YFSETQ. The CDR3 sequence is CASSSTGTAVYNEQFF. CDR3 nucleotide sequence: TGCGCCAGCAGCTCTACCGGGACAGCCGTCTACAATGAGCAGTTCTTC.

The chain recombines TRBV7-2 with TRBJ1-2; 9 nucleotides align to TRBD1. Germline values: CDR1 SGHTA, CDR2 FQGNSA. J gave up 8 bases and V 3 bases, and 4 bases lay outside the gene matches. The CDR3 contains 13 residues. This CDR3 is CASSFPDRGGYTF. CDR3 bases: TGTGCCAGCAGCTTTCCGGACAGGGGCGGCTACACCTTC.

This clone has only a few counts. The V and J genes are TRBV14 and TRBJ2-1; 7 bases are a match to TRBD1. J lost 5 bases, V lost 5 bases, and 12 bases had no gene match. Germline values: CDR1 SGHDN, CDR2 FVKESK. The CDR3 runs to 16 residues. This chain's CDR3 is CASSTSTGLVNNEQFF. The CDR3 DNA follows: TGTGCCAGCAGCACTTCGACAGGGCTCGTCAACAATGAGCAGTTCTTC.

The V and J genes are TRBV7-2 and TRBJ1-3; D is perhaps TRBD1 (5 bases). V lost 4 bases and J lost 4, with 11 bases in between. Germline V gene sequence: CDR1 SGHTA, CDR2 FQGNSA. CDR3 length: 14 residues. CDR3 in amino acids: CASSSPGPGNTIYF. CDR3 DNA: TGTGCCAGCAGCTCCCCGGGACCCGGAAACACCATATATTTT.

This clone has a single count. The CDR3 nucleotides read TGTGCCAGCAGTTCCGGGGGGGCCGTATTTACCGGGGAGCTGTTTTTT. The encoded protein is CASSSGGAVFTGELFF. V gene TRBV5-6 combines with J gene TRBJ2-2; 8 nucleotides align to TRBD2. Germline V gene lookup returns CDR1 SGHDT and CDR2 YYEEEE. The CDR3 has 16 residues. The V gene end was trimmed by 5 bases and the J gene end by 5 bases; junction bases not matched to a gene: 11. Variable domain in full (rest from reference TRBV5-6 and TRBJ2-2): DAGVTQSPTHLIKTRGQQVTLRCSPKSGHDTVSWYQQALGQGPQFIFQYYEEEERQRGNFPDRFSGHQFPNYSSELNVNALLLGDSALYLCASSSGGAVFTGELFFGEGSRLTVL.

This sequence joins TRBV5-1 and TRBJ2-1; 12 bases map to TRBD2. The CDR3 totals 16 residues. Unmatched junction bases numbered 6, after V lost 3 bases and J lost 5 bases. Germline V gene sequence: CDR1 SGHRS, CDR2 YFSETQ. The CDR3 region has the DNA TGCGCCAGCAGCTCGCTAGCGGGGGGGCCCAACAATGAGCAGTTCTTC. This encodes CASSSLAGGPNNEQFF.

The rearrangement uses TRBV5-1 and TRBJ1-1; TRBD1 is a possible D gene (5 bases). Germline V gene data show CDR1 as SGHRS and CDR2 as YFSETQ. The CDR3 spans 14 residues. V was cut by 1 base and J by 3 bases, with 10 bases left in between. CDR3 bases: TGCGCCAGCAGCTTGACAGGCTATGACACTGAAGCTTTCTTT. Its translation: CASSLTGYDTEAFF.

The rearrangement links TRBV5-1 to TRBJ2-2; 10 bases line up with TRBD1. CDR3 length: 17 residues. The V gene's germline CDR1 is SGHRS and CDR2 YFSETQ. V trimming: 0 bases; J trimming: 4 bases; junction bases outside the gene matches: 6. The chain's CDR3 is CASSLAGGTGVTGELFF. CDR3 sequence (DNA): TGCGCCAGCAGCTTGGCCGGGGGGACAGGGGTCACCGGGGAGCTGTTTTTT.

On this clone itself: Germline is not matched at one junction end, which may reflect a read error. CDR3 coding DNA: TGTGCCAGCAGCTTGGTTCCAGGGGGGCCTCACTTC. Amino acid sequence: CASSLVPGGPHF. This chain joins TRBV5-6 and TRBJ1-2; 7 nucleotides match TRBD1. CDR1 is SGHDT and CDR2 is YYEEEE in the germline V gene. The CDR3 extends over 12 amino acids.

The CDR3 bases are TGCGCCAGCAGCTTGGCCGGGGAGAGGGTCACTGAAGCTTTCTTT. This translates into CASSLAGERVTEAFF. The rearrangement joins TRBV5-1 to TRBJ1-1; D unresolved. Germline values: CDR1 SGHRS, CDR2 YFSETQ. The V gene lost 0 bases and the J gene lost 4 bases, with 13 bases spanning the gap. CDR3 length equals 15 residues.

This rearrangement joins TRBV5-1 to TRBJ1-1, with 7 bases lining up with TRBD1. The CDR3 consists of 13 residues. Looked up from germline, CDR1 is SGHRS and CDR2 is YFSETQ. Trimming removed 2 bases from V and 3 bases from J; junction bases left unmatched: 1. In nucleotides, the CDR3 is TGCGCCAGCAGCTTTGACAGGGACACTGAAGCTTTCTTT. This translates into CASSFDRDTEAFF.

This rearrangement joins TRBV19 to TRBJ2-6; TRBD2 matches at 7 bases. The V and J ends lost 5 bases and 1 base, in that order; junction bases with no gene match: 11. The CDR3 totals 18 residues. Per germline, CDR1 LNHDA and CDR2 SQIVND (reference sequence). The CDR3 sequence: CASSWSHRGGSGANVLTF. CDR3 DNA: TGTGCCAGTAGTTGGAGTCATCGCGGGGGTTCTGGGGCCAACGTCCTGACTTTC.

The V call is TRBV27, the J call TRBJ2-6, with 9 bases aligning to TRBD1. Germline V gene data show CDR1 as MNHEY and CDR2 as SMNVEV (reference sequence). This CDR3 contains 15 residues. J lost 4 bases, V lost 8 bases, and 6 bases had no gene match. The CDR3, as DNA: TGTGCCAGCCGGGACAGGGTTTTCGGGGCCAACGTCCTGACTTTC. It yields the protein CASRDRVFGANVLTF.

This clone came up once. The DNA of the CDR3 is TGTGCCTGGAGTGTAAGGGGTTCCTATGGCTACACCTTC. It is translated as CAWSVRGSYGYTF. The chain recombines TRBV30 with TRBJ1-2; tentative D call: TRBD1 (5 bases). CDR1 GTSNPN and CDR2 SVGIG come from the germline V gene (reference sequence). This CDR3 is 13 amino acids long. V lost 0 bases and J 4 bases, leaving 9 bases between the germline ends.